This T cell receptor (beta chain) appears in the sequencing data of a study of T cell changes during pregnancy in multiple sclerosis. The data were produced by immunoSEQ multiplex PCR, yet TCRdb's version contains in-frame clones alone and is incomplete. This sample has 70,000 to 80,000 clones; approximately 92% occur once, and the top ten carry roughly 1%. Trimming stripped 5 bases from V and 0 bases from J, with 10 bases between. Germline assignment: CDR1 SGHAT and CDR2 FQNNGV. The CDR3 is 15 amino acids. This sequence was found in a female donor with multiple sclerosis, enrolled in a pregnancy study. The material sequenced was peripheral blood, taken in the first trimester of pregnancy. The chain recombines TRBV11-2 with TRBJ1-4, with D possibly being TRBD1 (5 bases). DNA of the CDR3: TGTGCCAGCAGCCCATCAGGGACAACTAATGAAAAACTGTTTTTT. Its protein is CASSPSGTTNEKLFF.